This is a list of T cell receptor beta chains from one sample in a study of blood T cell repertoires in COVID-19. Only in-frame clones appear in the TCRdb table, and some are missing; sequencing was by immunoSEQ multiplex PCR. This sample carries 300,000 to 350,000 clones, 70% to 90% of them seen once, and the ten largest clones take more than 2%. Sequenced input: PBMCs or T cells enriched from blood (not recorded which). These receptors were obtained from a man aged 25 to 40 who had recovered from COVID-19. The CDR3 runs from the conserved cysteine through the conserved F or W. D genes are given only for firm matches. Size is stated for part of the rows, as once, few or many counts, or as a class when the clone is expanded.

J,size,length,V,D,CDR3,DNA
TRBJ1-4,-,14,TRBV6-1,TRBD1,CASSEVPPQGELFF,TGTGCCAGCAGTGAAGTACCCCCCCAGGGGGAACTGTTTTTT
TRBJ1-2,-,15,TRBV5-4,-,CASSVLNGVNYGYTF,TGTGCCAGCAGCGTACTCAACGGGGTTAACTATGGCTACACCTTC
TRBJ1-6,once,15,TRBV30,-,CARTERDTSSSPLHF,TGTGCCCGGACTGAAAGGGACACCTCTAGTTCACCCCTCCACTTT
TRBJ1-2,-,13,TRBV6-5,-,CASSSTANYGYTF,TGTGCCAGCAGTTCCACAGCTAACTATGGCTACACCTTC
TRBJ2-5,-,14,TRBV5-1,-,CASSLQGIGETQYF,TGCGCCAGCAGCCTTCAGGGGATTGGGGAGACCCAGTACTTC
TRBJ1-6,-,15,TRBV5-1,-,CASSSQGDNNSPLHF,TGCGCCAGCAGCTCACAGGGTGACAATAATTCACCCCTCCACTTT
TRBJ1-3,-,18,TRBV9,-,CASSQSIGFSGSGNTIYF,TGTGCCAGCAGCCAAAGTATCGGCTTTTCGGGGTCTGGAAACACCATATATTTT
TRBJ2-1,-,11,TRBV10-3,TRBD1,CAISPGGVQFF,TGTGCCATCAGCCCAGGGGGTGTGCAGTTCTTC
TRBJ1-5,-,14,TRBV24-1,-,CATSTREGAQPQHF,TGTGCCACCAGTACCCGGGAGGGAGCACAGCCCCAGCATTTT
TRBJ2-7,once,16,TRBV7-6,-,CASSQIIDVPGEEQYF,TGTGCCAGCAGCCAAATCATCGACGTTCCCGGGGAAGAGCAGTACTTC
TRBJ2-7,-,13,TRBV18,-,CASAGAANYEQYF,TGTGCCAGCGCTGGGGCAGCTAACTACGAGCAGTACTTC
TRBJ2-7,-,16,TRBV3-1/TRBV3-2,-,CASSLTRGSGAYEQYF,TGTGCCAGCAGCCTCACCAGGGGATCCGGGGCCTACGAGCAGTACTTC
TRBJ1-2,-,17,TRBV30,TRBD1,CAWMFHSKYRGRGGYTF,TGTGCCTGGATGTTCCACTCTAAGTACAGGGGGCGGGGTGGCTACACCTTC
TRBJ2-7,-,12,TRBV5-5,-,CASSLPVYEQYF,TGTGCCAGCAGCTTACCAGTCTACGAGCAGTACTTC
TRBJ1-1,-,14,TRBV5-1,TRBD1,CASSLLTGDTEAFF,TGCGCCAGCAGCTTGTTGACAGGGGACACTGAAGCTTTCTTT
TRBJ1-1,-,12,TRBV6-1,-,CASSELNTEAFF,TGTGCCAGCAGTGAACTTAACACTGAAGCTTTCTTT
TRBJ2-7,-,16,TRBV7-3,TRBD1,CASSNRPGQGIYEQYF,TGTGCCAGCAGCAATCGACCGGGACAGGGTATATACGAGCAGTACTTC
TRBJ2-2,-,16,TRBV7-3,-,CASSLFGRSGTGELFF,TGTGCCAGCAGCTTATTCGGCCGCTCGGGGACCGGGGAGCTGTTTTTT
TRBJ1-6,-,16,TRBV2,-,CASSEAVSNSISPLHF,TGTGCCAGCAGTGAAGCCGTCTCAAATAGTATCTCACCCCTCCACTTT
TRBJ2-5,-,11,TRBV2,-,CASGLQETQYF,TGTGCCAGCGGCCTCCAAGAGACCCAGTACTTC
TRBJ1-2,-,15,TRBV25-1,TRBD1,CASSDRSTGVYGYTF,TGTGCCAGCAGTGACCGTTCGACAGGGGTCTATGGCTACACCTTC
TRBJ1-5,-,15,TRBV6-5,-,CASSTTGHSNQPQHF,TGTGCCAGCAGTACCACAGGACATAGCAATCAGCCCCAGCATTTT